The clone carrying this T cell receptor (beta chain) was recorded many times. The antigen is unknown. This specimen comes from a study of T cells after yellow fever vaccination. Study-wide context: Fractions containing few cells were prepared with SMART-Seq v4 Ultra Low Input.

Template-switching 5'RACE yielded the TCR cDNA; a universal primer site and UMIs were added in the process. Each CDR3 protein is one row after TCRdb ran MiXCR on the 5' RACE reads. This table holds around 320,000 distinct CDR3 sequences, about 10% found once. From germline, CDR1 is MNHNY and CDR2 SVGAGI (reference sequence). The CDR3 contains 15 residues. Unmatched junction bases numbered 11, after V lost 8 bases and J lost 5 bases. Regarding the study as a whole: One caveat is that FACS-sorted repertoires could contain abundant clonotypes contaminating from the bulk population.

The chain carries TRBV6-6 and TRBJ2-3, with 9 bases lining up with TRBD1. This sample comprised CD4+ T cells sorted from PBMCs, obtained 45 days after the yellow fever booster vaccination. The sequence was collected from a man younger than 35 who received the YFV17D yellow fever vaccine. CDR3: CASAQPGQGGDTQYF. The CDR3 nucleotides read TGTGCCAGCGCGCAACCGGGACAGGGAGGAGATACGCAGTATTTT.